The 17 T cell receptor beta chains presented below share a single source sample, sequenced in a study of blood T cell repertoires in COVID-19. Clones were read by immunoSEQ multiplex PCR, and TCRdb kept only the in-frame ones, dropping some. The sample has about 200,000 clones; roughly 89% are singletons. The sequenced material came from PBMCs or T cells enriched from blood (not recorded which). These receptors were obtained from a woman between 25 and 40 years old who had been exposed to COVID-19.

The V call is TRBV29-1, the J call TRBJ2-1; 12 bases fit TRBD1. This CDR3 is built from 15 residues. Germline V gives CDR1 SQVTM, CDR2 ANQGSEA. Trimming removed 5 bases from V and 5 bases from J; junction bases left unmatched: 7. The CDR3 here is CSVTGTGGWNNEQFF. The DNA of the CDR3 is TGCAGCGTTACCGGGACAGGGGGCTGGAACAATGAGCAGTTCTTC.

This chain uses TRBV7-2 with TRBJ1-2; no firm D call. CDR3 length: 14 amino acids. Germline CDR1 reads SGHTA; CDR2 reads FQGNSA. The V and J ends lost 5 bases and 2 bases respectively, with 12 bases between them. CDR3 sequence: CASSPGAGNYGYTF. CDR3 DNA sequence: TGTGCCAGCAGCCCCGGTGCGGGAAACTATGGCTACACCTTC. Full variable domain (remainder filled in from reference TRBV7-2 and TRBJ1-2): GAGVSQSPSNKVTEKGKDVELRCDPISGHTALYWYRQSLGQGLEFLIYFQGNSAPDKSGLPSDRFSAERTGGSVSTLTIQRTQQEDSAVYLCASSPGAGNYGYTFGSGTRLTVV.

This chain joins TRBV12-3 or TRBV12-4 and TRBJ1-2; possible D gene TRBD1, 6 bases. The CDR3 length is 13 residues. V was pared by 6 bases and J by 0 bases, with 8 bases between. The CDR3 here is CASSRTANYGYTF. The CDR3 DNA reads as TGTGCCAGCAGCCGGACAGCTAACTATGGCTACACCTTC.

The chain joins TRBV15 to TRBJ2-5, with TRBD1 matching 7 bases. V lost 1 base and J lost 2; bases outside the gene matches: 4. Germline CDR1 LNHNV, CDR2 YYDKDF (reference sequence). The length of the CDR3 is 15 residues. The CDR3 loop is CATSRVDRVQETQYF. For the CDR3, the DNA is TGTGCCACCAGCAGAGTTGACAGGGTTCAAGAGACCCAGTACTTC.

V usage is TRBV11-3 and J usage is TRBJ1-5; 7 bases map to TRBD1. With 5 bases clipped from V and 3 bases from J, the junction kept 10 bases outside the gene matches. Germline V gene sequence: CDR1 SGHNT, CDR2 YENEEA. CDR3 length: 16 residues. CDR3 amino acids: CASSPDRVGSNQPQHF. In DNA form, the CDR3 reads TGTGCCAGCAGCCCCGACAGGGTGGGGTCCAATCAGCCCCAGCATTTT.

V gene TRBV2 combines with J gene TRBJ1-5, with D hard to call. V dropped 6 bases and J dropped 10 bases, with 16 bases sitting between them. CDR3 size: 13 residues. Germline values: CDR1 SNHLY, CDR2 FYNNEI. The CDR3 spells CASRGARVLPQHF. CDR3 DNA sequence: TGTGCCAGCAGGGGAGCTAGGGTCCTTCCCCAGCATTTT.

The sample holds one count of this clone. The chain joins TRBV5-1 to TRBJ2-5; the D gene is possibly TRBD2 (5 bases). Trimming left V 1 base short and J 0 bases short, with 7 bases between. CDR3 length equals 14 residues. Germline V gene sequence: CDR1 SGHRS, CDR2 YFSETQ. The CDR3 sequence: CASSLSGDQETQYF. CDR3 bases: TGCGCCAGCAGCTTGTCCGGGGACCAAGAGACCCAGTACTTC. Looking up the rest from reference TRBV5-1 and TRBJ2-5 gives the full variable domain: KAGVTQTPRYLIKTRGQQVTLSCSPISGHRSVSWYQQTPGQGLQFLFEYFSETQRNKGNFPGRFSGRQFSNSRSEMNVSTLELGDSALYLCASSLSGDQETQYFGPGTRLLVL.

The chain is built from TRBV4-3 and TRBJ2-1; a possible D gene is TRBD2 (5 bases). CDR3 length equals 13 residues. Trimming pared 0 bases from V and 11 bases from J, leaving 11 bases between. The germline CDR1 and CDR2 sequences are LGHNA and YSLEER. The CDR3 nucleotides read TGCGCCAGCAGCCAAGATCATGGAGGTAAGCAGTTCTTC. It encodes CASSQDHGGKQFF.

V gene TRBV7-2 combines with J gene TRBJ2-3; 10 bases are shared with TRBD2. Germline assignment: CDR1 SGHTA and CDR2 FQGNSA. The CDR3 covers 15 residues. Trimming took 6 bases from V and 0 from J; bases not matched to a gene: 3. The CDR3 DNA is TGTGCCAGCAGGGTTAGCGGGGGGAGCACAGATACGCAGTATTTT. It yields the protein CASRVSGGSTDTQYF.

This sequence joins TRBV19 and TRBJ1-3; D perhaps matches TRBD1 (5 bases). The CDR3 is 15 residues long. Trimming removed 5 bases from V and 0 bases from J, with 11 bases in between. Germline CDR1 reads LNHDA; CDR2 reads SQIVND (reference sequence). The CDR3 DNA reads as TGTGCCAGTAGTGCGACAGAGGACTCTGGAAACACCATATATTTT. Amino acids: CASSATEDSGNTIYF.

The CDR3 bases are TGTGCCAGTAGTATCTCGGGGAATGATGATGAGCAGTTCTTC. It translates to CASSISGNDDEQFF. The chain recombines TRBV19 with TRBJ2-1; tentatively, D is TRBD2 (5 bases). The V gene's germline CDR1 is LNHDA and CDR2 SQIVND (reference sequence). Trimming took 3 bases from V and 8 from J, leaving 14 bases between them. The CDR3 is 14 amino acids.

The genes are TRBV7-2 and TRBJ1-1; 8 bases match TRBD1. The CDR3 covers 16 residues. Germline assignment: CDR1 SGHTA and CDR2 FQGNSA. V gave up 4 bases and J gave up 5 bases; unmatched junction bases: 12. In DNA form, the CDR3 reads TGTGCCAGCAGCTGGGGGGGCGGCAGGGGGCGGACTGAAGCTTTCTTT. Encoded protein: CASSWGGGRGRTEAFF.

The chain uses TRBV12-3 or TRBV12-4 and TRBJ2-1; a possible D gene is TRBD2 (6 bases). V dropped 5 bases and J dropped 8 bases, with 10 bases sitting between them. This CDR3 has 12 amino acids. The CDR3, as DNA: TGTGCCAGCAGTAGGGACTCGCATGAGCAGTTCTTC. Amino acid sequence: CASSRDSHEQFF.

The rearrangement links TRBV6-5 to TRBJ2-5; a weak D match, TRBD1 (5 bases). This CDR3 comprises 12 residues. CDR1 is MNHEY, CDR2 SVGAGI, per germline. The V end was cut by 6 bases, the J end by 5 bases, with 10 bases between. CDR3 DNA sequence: TGTGCCAGCAGAAGTCAGGGCGAGACCCAGTACTTC. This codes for CASRSQGETQYF.

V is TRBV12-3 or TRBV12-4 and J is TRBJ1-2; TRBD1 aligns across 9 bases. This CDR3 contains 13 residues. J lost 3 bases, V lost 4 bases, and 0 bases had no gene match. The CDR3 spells CASSWDRDYGYTF. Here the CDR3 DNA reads TGTGCCAGCAGTTGGGACAGGGACTATGGCTACACCTTC.

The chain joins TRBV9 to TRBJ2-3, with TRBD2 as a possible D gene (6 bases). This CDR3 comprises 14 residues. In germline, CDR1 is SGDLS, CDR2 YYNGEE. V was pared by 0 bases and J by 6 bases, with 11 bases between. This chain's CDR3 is CASSVVSGGDTQYF. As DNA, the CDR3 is TGTGCCAGCAGCGTAGTTAGCGGAGGGGATACGCAGTATTTT.

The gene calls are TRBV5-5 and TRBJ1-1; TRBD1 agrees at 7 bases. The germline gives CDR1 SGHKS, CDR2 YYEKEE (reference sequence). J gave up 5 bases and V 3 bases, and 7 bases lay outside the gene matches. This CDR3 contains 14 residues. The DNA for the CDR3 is TGTGCCAGCAGCTCCCGACAGGGCAGGACTGAAGCTTTCTTT. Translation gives CASSSRQGRTEAFF. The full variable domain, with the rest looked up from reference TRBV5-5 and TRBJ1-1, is DAGVTQSPTHLIKTRGQQVTLRCSPISGHKSVSWYQQVLGQGPQFIFQYYEKEERGRGNFPDRFSARQFPNYSSELNVNALLLGDSALYLCASSSRQGRTEAFFGQGTRLTVV.